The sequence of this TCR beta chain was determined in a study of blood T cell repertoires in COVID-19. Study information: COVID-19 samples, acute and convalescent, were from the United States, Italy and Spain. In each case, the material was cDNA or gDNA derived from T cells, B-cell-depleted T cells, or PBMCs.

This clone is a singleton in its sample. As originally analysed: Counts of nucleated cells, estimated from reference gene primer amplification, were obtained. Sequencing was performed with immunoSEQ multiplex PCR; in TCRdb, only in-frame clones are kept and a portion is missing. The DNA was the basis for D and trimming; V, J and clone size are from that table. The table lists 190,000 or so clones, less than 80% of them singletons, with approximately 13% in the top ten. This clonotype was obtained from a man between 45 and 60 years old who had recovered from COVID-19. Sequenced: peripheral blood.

The CDR3 region has the DNA TGTGCCAGCAGCTTGGCTACAGGAGGGCAAGAGACCCAGTACTTC. Translating gives CASSLATGGQETQYF. This chain links TRBV5-8 with TRBJ2-5; possibly TRBD2 for D (6 bases). V gave up 0 bases and J gave up 2 bases, with 11 bases separating them. The CDR3 is 15 residues long. Germline V lookup: CDR1 SGHTS, CDR2 YDEGEE.